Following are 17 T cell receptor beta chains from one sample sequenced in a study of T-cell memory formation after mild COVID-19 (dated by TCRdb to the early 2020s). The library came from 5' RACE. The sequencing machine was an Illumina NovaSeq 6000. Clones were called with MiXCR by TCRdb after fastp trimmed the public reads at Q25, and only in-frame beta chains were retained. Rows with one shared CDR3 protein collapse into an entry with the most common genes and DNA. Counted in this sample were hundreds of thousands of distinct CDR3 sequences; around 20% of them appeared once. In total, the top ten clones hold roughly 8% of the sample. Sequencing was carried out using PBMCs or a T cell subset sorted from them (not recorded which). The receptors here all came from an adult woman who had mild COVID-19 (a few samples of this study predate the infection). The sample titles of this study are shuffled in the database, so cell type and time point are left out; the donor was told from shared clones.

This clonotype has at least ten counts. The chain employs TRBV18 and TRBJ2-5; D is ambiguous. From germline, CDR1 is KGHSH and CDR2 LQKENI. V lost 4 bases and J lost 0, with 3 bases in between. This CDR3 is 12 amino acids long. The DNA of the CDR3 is TGTGCCAGCTCACAGTACCAAGAGACCCAGTACTTC. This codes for CASSQYQETQYF.

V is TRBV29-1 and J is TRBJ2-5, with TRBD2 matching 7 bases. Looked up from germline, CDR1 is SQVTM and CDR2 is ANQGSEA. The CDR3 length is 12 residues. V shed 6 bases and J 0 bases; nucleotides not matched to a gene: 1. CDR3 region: CSVLANQETQYF. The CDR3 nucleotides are TGCAGCGTACTAGCGAACCAAGAGACCCAGTACTTC.

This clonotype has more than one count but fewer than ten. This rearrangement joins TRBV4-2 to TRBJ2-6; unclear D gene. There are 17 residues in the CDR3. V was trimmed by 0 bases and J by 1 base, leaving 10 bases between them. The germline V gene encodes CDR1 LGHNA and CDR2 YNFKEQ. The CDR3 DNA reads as TGTGCCAGCAGCCAAGACGTTTGGGGTTCTGGGGCCAACGTCCTGACTTTC. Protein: CASSQDVWGSGANVLTF.

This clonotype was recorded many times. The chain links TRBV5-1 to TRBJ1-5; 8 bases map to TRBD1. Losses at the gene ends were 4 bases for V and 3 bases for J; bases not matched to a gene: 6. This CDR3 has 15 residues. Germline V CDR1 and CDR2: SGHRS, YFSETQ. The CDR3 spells CASSAGTGNNQPQHF. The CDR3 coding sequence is TGCGCCAGCAGCGCGGGGACAGGCAACAATCAGCCCCAGCATTTT.

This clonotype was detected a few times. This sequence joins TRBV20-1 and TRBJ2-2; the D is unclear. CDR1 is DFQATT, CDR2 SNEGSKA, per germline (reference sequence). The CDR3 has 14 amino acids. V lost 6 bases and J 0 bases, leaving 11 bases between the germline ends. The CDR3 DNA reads TGCAGTGCCCTACTAAAACCGAACACCGGGGAGCTGTTTTTT. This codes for CSALLKPNTGELFF.

In nucleotides, the CDR3 is TGCGCCAGCAGCCCTTCGACAGGGGCAAACTATGGCTACACCTTC. Translated: CASSPSTGANYGYTF. V usage is TRBV4-1 and J usage is TRBJ1-2; 8 nucleotides agree with TRBD1. Germline V CDR1 and CDR2: MGHRA, YSYEKL. Trimming took 4 bases from V and 2 from J; bases not matched to a gene: 6. This CDR3 spans 15 amino acids.

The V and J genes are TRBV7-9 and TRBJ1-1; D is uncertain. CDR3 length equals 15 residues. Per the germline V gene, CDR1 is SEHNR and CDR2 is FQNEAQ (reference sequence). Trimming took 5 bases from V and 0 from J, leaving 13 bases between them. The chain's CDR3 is CASSPPFWLNTEAFF. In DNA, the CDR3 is TGTGCCAGCAGCCCTCCCTTTTGGCTGAACACTGAAGCTTTCTTT. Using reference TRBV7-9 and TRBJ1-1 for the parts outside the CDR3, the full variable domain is DTGVSQNPRHKITKRGQNVTFRCDPISEHNRLYWYRQTLGQGPEFLTYFQNEAQLEKSRLLSDRFSAERPKGSFSTLEIQRTEQGDSAMYLCASSPPFWLNTEAFFGQGTRLTVV.

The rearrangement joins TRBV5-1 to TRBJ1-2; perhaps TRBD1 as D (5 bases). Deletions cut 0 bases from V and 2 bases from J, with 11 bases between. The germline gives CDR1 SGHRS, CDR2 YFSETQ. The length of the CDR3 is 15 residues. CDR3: CASSLEQGKNYGYTF. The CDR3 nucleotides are TGCGCCAGCAGCTTGGAGCAGGGAAAGAACTATGGCTACACCTTC. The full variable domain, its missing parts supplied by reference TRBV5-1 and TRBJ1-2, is KAGVTQTPRYLIKTRGQQVTLSCSPISGHRSVSWYQQTPGQGLQFLFEYFSETQRNKGNFPGRFSGRQFSNSRSEMNVSTLELGDSALYLCASSLEQGKNYGYTFGSGTRLTVV.

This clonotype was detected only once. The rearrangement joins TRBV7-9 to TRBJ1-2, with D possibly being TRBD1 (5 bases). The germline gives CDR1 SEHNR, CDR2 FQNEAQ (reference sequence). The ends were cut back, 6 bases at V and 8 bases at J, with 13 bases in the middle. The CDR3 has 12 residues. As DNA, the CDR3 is TGTGCCAGCAGGGGTATGGGGCGCGGCTACACCTTC. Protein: CASRGMGRGYTF.

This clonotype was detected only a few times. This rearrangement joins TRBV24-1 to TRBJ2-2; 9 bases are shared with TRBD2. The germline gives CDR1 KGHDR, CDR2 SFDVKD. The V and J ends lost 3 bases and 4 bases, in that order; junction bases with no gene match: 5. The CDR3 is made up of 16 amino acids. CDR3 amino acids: CATSDPGTSSTGELFF. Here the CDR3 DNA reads TGTGCCACCAGTGATCCCGGGACTAGCAGCACCGGGGAGCTGTTTTTT.

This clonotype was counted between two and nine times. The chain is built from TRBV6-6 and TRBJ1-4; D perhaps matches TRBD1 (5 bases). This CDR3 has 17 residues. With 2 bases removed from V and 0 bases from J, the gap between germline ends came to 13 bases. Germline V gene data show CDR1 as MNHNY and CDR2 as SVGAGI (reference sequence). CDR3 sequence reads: CASSYREGWATNEKLFF. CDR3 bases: TGTGCCAGCAGTTACCGGGAGGGGTGGGCAACTAATGAAAAACTGTTTTTT.

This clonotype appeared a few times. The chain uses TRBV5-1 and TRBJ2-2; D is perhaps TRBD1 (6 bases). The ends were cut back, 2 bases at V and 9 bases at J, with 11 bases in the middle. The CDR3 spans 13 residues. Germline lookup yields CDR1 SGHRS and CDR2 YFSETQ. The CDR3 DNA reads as TGCGCCAGCAGCTTAACAGGGAACTGGGAGCTGTTTTTT. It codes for CASSLTGNWELFF.

The CDR3 reads CASSGTVFLSGYEQYF. DNA of the CDR3: TGTGCCAGCAGCGGGACAGTTTTTCTTTCGGGCTACGAGCAGTACTTC. The V gene is TRBV6-5, the J gene TRBJ2-7, with 7 bases aligning to TRBD1. The CDR3 sequence is 16 residues long. From germline, CDR1 is MNHEY and CDR2 SVGAGI. V lost 6 bases, J lost 3 bases, and 14 bases stayed unmatched.

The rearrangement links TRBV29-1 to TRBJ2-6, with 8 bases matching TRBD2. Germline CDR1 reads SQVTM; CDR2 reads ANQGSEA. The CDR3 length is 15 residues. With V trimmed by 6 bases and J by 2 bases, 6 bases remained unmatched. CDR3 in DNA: TGCAGCGTCCAGCCGGGAGGGACTGGGGCCAACGTCCTGACTTTC. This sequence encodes CSVQPGGTGANVLTF.

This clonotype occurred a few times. The CDR3 is CASSFGDRVETQYF. CDR3 sequence (DNA): TGTGCCAGCAGCTTCGGGGACAGGGTGGAGACCCAGTACTTC. V and J are TRBV7-3 and TRBJ2-5; 9 bases line up with TRBD1. The germline V gene has CDR1 SGHTA and CDR2 FQGTGA. The CDR3 extends over 14 amino acids. The trim removed 3 bases at V and 5 bases at J, leaving 4 bases unmatched. Full variable domain (missing parts from reference TRBV7-3 and TRBJ2-5): GAGVSQTPSNKVTEKGKYVELRCDPISGHTALYWYRQSLGQGPEFLIYFQGTGAADDSGLPNDRFFAVRPEGSVSTLKIQRTERGDSAVYLCASSFGDRVETQYFGPGTRLLVL.

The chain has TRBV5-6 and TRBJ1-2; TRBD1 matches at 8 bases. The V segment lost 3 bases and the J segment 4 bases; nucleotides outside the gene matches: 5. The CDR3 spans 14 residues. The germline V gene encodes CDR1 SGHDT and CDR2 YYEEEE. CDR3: CASSSIQGVYGYTF. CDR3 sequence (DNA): TGTGCCAGCAGCTCTATACAGGGGGTCTATGGCTACACCTTC.

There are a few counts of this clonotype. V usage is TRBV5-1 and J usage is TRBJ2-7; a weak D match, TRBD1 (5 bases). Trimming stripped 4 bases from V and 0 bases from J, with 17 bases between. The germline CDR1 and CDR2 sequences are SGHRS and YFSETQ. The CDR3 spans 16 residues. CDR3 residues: CASSPRTRKSSYEQYF. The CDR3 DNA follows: TGCGCCAGCAGCCCCCGGACAAGGAAAAGCTCCTACGAGCAGTACTTC.